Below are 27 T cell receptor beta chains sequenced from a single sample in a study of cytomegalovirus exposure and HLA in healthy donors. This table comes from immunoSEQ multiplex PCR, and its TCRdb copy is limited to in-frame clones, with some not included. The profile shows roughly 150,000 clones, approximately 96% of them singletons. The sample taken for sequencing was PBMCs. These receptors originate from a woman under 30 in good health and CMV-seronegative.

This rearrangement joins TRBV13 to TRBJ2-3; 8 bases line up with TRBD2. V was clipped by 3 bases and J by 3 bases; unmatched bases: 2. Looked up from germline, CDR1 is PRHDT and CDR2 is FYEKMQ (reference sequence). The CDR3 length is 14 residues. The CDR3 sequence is CASSFRGGTDTQYF. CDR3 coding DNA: TGTGCCAGCAGCTTTCGGGGGGGAACAGATACGCAGTATTTT.

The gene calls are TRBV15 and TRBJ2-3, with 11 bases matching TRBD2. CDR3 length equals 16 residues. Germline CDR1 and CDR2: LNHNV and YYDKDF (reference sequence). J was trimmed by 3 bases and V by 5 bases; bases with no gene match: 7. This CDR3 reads CATSPSSGGPTDTQYF. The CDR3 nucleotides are TGTGCCACCAGCCCCTCTAGCGGGGGGCCAACAGATACGCAGTATTTT.

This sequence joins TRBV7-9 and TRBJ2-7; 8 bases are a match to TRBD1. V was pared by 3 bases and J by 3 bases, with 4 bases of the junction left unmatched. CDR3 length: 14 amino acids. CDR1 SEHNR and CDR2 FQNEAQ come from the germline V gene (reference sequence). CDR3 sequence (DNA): TGTGCCAGCAGCTTTGACAGGGGAGTCTACGAGCAGTACTTC. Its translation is CASSFDRGVYEQYF.

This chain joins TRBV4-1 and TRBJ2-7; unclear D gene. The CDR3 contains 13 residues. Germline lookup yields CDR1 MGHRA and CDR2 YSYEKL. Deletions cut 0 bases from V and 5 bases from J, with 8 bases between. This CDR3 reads CASSQEAQDEQYF. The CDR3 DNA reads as TGCGCCAGCAGCCAAGAGGCCCAAGACGAGCAGTACTTC.

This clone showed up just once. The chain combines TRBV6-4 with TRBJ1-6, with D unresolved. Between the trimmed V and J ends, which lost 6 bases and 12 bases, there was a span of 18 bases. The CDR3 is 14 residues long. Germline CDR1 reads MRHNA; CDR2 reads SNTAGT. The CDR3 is CASSLTSLREPLHF. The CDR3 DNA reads TGTGCCAGCAGCCTGACCTCGCTCCGGGAACCCCTCCACTTT.

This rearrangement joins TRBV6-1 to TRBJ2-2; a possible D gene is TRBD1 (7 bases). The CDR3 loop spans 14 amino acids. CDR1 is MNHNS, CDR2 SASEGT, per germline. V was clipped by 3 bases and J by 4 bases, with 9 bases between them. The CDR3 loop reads CASSEQGGTGELFF. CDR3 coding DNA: TGTGCCAGCAGTGAGCAGGGGGGCACCGGGGAGCTGTTTTTT.

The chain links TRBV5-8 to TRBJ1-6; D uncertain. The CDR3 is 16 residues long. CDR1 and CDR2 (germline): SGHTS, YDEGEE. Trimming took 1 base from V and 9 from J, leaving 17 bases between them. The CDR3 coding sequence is TGTGCCAGCAGCTTGATAACAGCAGCTCTCTCTTCACCCCTCCACTTT. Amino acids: CASSLITAALSSPLHF.

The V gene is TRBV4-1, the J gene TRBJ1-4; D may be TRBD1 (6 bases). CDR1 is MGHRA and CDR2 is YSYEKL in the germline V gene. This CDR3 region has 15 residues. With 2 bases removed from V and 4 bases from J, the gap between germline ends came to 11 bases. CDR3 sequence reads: CASSQTGLNNEKLFF. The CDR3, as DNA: TGCGCCAGCAGCCAAACAGGGTTGAATAATGAAAAACTGTTTTTT.

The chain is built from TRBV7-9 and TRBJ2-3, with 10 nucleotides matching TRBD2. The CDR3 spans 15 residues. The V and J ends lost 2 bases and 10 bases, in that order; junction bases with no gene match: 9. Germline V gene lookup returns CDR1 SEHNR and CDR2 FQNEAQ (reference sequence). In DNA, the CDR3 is TGTGCCAGCAGCTTAATGGTAACTAGCGGGGTTCCGCAGTATTTT. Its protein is CASSLMVTSGVPQYF. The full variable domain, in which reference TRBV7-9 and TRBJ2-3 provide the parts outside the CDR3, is DTGVSQNPRHKITKRGQNVTFRCDPISEHNRLYWYRQTLGQGPEFLTYFQNEAQLEKSRLLSDRFSAERPKGSFSTLEIQRTEQGDSAMYLCASSLMVTSGVPQYFGPGTRLTVL.

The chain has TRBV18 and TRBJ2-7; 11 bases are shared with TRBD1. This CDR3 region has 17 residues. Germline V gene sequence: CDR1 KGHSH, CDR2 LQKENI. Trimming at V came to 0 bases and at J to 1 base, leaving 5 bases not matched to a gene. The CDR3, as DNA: TGTGCCAGCTCACCACCGATGGGGACAGGGGGTTCCTACGAGCAGTACTTC. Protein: CASSPPMGTGGSYEQYF. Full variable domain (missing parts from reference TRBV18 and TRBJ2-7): NAGVMQNPRHLVRRRGQEARLRCSPMKGHSHVYWYRQLPEEGLKFMVYLQKENIIDESGMPKERFSAEFPKEGPSILRIQQVVRGDSAAYFCASSPPMGTGGSYEQYFGPGTRLTVT.

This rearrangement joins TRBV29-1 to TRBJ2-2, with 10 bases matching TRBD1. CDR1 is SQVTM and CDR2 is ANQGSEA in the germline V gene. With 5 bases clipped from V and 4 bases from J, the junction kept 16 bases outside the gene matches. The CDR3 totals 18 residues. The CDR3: CSVSTGTGARVLTGELFF. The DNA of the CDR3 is TGCAGCGTTTCGACCGGGACAGGGGCGAGAGTCCTCACCGGGGAGCTGTTTTTT.

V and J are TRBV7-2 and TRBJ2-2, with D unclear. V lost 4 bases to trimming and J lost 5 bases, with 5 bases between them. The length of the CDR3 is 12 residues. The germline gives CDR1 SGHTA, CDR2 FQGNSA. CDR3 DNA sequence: TGTGCCAGCAGCTCTAAGACCGGGGAGCTGTTTTTT. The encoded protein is CASSSKTGELFF.

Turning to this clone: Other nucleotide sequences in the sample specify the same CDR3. Here the CDR3 reads CASSVGSGGAYEQYF. The CDR3 DNA reads TGTGCCAGCAGCGTAGGGAGCGGGGGGGCCTACGAGCAGTACTTC. The chain has TRBV9 and TRBJ2-7, with 10 bases that match TRBD2. Germline assignment: CDR1 SGDLS and CDR2 YYNGEE. The CDR3 totals 15 residues. V trimming: 0 bases; J trimming: 2 bases; junction bases outside the gene matches: 2. The variable domain in full, completed from reference TRBV9 and TRBJ2-7, reads DSGVTQTPKHLITATGQRVTLRCSPRSGDLSVYWYQQSLDQGLQFLIQYYNGEERAKGNILERFSAQQFPDLHSELNLSSLELGDSALYFCASSVGSGGAYEQYFGPGTRLTVT.

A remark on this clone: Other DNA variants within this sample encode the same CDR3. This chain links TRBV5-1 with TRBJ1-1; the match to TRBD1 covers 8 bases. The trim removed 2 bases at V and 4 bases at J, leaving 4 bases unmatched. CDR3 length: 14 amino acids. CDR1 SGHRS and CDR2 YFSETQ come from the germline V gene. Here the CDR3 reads CASSFTGGSTEAFF. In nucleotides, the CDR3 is TGCGCCAGCAGCTTTACAGGGGGTAGCACTGAAGCTTTCTTT. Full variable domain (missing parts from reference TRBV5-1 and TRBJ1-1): KAGVTQTPRYLIKTRGQQVTLSCSPISGHRSVSWYQQTPGQGLQFLFEYFSETQRNKGNFPGRFSGRQFSNSRSEMNVSTLELGDSALYLCASSFTGGSTEAFFGQGTRLTVV.

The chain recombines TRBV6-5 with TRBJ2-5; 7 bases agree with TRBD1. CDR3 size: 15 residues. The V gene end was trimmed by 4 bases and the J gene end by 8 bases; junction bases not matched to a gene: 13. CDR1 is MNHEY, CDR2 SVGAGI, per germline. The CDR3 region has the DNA TGTGCCAGCAGTTGGCTCCGGGACAGTAAGAGAACCCAGTACTTC. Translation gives CASSWLRDSKRTQYF.

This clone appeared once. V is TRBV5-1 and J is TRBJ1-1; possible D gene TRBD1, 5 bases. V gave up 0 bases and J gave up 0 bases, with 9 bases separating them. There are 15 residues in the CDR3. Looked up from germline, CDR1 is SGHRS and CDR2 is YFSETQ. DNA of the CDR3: TGCGCCAGCAGCTTGGTAGGGGCTCTGAACACTGAAGCTTTCTTT. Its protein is CASSLVGALNTEAFF. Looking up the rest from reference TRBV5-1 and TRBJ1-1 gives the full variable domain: KAGVTQTPRYLIKTRGQQVTLSCSPISGHRSVSWYQQTPGQGLQFLFEYFSETQRNKGNFPGRFSGRQFSNSRSEMNVSTLELGDSALYLCASSLVGALNTEAFFGQGTRLTVV.

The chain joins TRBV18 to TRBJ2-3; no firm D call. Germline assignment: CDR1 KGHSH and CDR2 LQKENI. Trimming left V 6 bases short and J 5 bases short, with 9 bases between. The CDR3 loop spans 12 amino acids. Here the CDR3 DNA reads TGTGCCAGCTCCCCTACCGTAGATACGCAGTATTTT. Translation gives CASSPTVDTQYF.

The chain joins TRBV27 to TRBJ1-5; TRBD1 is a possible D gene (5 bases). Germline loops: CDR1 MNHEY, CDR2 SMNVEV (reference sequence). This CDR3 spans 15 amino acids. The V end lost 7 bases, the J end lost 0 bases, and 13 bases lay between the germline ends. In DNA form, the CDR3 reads TGTGCCAGCAATGACTCGGGGGGTAGCAATCAGCCCCAGCATTTT. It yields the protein CASNDSGGSNQPQHF.

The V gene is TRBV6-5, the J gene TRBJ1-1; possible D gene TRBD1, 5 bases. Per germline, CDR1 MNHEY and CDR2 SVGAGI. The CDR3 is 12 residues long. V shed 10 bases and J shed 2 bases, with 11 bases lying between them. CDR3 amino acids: CATRVGNTEAFF. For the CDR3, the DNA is TGTGCCACCAGGGTCGGTAACACTGAAGCTTTCTTT.

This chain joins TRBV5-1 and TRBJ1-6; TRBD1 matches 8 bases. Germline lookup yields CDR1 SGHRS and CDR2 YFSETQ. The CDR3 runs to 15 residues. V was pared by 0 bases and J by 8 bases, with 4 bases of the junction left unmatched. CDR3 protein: CASSLAGTGYSPLHF. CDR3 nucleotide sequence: TGCGCCAGCAGCTTGGCCGGGACAGGTTATTCACCCCTCCACTTT. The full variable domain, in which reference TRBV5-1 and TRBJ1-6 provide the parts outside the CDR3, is KAGVTQTPRYLIKTRGQQVTLSCSPISGHRSVSWYQQTPGQGLQFLFEYFSETQRNKGNFPGRFSGRQFSNSRSEMNVSTLELGDSALYLCASSLAGTGYSPLHFGNGTRLTVT.

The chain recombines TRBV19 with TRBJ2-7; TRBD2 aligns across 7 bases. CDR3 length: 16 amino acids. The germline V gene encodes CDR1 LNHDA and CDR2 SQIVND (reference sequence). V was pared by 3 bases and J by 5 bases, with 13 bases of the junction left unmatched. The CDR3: CASSIPRGESRDEQYF. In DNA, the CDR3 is TGTGCCAGTAGTATCCCTCGGGGGGAGTCAAGGGACGAGCAGTACTTC. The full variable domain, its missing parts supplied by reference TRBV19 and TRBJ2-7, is DGGITQSPKYLFRKEGQNVTLSCEQNLNHDAMYWYRQDPGQGLRLIYYSQIVNDFQKGDIAEGYSVSREKKESFPLTVTSAQKNPTAFYLCASSIPRGESRDEQYFGPGTRLTVT.

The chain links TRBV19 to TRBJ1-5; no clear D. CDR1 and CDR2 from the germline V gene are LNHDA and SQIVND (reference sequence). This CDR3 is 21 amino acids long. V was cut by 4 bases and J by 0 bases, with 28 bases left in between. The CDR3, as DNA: TGTGCCAGTAGTAGTATATTGGCCTTTACCTTTTCCCCCTCTAGCAATCAGCCCCAGCATTTT. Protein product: CASSSILAFTFSPSSNQPQHF.

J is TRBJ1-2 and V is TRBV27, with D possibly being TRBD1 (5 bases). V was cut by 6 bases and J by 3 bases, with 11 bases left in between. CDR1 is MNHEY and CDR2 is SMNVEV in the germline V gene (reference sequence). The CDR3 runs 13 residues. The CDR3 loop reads CASRGGVDYGYTF. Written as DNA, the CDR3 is TGTGCCAGCAGGGGGGGGGTTGACTATGGCTACACCTTC.

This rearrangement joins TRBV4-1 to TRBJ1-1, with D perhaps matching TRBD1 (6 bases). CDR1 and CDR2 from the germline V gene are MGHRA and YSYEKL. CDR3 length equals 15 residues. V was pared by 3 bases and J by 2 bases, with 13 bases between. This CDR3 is CASSQLWTVNTEAFF. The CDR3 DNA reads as TGCGCCAGCAGCCAGTTGTGGACAGTTAACACTGAAGCTTTCTTT.

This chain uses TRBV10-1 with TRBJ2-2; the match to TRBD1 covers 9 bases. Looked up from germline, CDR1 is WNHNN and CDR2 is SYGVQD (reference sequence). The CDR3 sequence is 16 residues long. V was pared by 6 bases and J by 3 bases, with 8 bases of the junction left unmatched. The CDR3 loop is CASSPGTGCHTGELFF. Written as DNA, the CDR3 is TGCGCCAGCAGCCCCGGGACAGGGTGTCACACCGGGGAGCTGTTTTTT.

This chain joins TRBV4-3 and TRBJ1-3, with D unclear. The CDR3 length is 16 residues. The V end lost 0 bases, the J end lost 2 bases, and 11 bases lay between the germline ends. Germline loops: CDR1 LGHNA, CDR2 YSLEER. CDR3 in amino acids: CASSQDTGIPGNTIYF. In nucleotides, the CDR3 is TGCGCCAGCAGCCAAGATACCGGTATCCCTGGAAACACCATATATTTT.

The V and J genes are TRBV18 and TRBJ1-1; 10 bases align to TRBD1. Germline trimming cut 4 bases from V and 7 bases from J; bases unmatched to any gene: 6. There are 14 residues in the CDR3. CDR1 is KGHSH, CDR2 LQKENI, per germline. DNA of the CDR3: TGTGCCAGCTCACTCGACAGGGGGCTTAGTGAAGCTTTCTTT. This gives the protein CASSLDRGLSEAFF.